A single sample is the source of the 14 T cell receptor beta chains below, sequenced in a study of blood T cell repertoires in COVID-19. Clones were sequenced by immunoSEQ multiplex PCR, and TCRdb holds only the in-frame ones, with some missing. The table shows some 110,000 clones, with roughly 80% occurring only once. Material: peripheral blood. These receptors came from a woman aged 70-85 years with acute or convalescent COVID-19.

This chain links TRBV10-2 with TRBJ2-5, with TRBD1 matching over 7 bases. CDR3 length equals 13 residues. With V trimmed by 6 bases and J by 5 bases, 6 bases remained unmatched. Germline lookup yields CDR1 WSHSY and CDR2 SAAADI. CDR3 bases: TGCGCCAGCAGCCTGACAGGGTCCGAGACCCAGTACTTC. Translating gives CASSLTGSETQYF.

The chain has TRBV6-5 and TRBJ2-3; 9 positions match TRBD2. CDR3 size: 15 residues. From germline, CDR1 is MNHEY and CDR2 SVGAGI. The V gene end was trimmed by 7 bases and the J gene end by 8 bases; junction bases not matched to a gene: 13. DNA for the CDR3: TGTGCCAGCAATACCTTGGGCGGGGGGGCTGCTACGCAGTATTTT. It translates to CASNTLGGGAATQYF.

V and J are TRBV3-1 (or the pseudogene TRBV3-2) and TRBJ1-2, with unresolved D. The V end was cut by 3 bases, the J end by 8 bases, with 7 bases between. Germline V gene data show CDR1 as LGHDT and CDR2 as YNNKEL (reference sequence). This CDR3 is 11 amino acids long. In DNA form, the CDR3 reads TGTGCCAGCAGCCACGTTACAGGCTACACCTTC. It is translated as CASSHVTGYTF.

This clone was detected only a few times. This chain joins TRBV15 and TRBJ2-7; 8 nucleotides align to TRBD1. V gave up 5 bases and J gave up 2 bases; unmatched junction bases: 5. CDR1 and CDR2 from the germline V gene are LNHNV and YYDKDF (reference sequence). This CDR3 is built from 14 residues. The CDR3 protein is CATSGTGLTYEQYF. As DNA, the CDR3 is TGTGCCACCAGCGGGACAGGCCTTACCTACGAGCAGTACTTC.

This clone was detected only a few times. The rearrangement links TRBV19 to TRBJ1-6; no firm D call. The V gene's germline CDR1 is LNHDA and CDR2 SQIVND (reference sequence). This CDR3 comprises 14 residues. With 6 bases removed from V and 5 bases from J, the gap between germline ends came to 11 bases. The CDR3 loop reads CASSYKRDNSPLHF. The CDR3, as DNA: TGTGCCAGTAGCTACAAGCGAGATAATTCACCCCTCCACTTT. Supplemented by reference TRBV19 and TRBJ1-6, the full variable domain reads DGGITQSPKYLFRKEGQNVTLSCEQNLNHDAMYWYRQDPGQGLRLIYYSQIVNDFQKGDIAEGYSVSREKKESFPLTVTSAQKNPTAFYLCASSYKRDNSPLHFGNGTRLTVT.

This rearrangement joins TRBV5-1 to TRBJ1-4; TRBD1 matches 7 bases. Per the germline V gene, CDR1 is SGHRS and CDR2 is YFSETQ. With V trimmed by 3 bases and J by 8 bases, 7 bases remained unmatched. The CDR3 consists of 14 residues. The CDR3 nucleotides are TGCGCCAGCAGCTACTCAGGGGGTGGCGAAAAACTGTTTTTT. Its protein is CASSYSGGGEKLFF.

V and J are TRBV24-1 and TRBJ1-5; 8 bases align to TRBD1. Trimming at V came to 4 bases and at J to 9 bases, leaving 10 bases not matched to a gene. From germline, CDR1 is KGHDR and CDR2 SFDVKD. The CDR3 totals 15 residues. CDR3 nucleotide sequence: TGTGCCACCAGTGAGAGCGGACAGGGCATGGGGCCCCAGCATTTT. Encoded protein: CATSESGQGMGPQHF.

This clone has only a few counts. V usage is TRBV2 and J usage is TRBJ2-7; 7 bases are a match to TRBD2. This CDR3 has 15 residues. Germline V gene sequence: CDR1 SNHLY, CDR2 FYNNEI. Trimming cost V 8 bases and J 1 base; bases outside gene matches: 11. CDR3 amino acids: CASQEEASGSYEQYF. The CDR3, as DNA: TGTGCCAGCCAGGAGGAGGCTAGCGGATCCTACGAGCAGTACTTC.

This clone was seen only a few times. CDR3 loop: CASSKQGGGANVLTF. Written as DNA, the CDR3 is TGTGCCAGCAGCAAACAGGGCGGTGGGGCCAACGTCCTGACTTTC. This chain links TRBV14 with TRBJ2-6, with D possibly being TRBD1 (6 bases). Looked up from germline, CDR1 is SGHDN and CDR2 is FVKESK. The length of the CDR3 is 15 residues. The germline V and J ends were trimmed by 5 bases and 3 bases, with 11 bases remaining between them.

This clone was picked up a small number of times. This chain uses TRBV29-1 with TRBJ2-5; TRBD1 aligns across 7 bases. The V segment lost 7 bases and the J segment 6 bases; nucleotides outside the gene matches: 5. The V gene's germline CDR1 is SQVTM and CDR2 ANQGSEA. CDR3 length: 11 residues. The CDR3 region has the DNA TGCAGCGCGGACAGGACACAGACCCAGTACTTC. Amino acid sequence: CSADRTQTQYF.

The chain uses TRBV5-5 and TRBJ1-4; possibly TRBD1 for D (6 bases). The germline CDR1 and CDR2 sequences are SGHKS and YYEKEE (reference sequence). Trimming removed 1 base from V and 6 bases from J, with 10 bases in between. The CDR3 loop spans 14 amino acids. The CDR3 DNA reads TGTGCCAGCAGCTTGAGGCCAGGGGATGAAAAACTGTTTTTT. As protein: CASSLRPGDEKLFF.

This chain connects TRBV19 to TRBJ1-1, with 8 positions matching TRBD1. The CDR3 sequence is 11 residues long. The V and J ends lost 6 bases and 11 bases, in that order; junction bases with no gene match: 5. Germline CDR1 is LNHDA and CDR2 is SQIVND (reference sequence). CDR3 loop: CASRMTGEAFF. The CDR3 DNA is TGTGCCAGTAGGATGACAGGGGAGGCTTTCTTT.

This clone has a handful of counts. The CDR3: CSVALPQDTRSGANVLTF. The CDR3 bases are TGCAGCGTGGCCCTCCCACAAGACACGAGATCTGGGGCCAACGTCCTGACTTTC. The rearrangement links TRBV29-1 to TRBJ2-6; D unclear. The CDR3 length is 18 residues. The germline V gene encodes CDR1 SQVTM and CDR2 ANQGSEA. The V end was cut by 6 bases, the J end by 1 base, with 22 bases between.

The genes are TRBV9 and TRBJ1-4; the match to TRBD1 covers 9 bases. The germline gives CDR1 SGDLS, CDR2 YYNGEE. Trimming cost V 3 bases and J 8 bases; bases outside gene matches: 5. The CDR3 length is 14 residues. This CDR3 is CASSAGTGKEKLFF. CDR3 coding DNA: TGTGCCAGCAGCGCCGGGACAGGGAAGGAAAAACTGTTTTTT.